This T cell receptor beta chain emerged from a study of human T cells and chemical hapten exposure. Time point here: pre-sensitization, week 0. The treatment denotes: therapeutic diphenylcyclopropenone sensitization with weekly scalp DPC. A single record per CDR3 protein comes from TCRdb applying MiXCR to the RACE reads. The table lists about 300,000 distinct CDR3 sequences, 4.5% to 7% of them singletons. CDR1 SEHNR and CDR2 FQNEAQ come from the germline V gene (reference sequence). This CDR3 contains 15 residues. The ends were cut back, 5 bases at V and 0 bases at J, with 10 bases in the middle. The chain combines TRBV7-9 with TRBJ1-4; D unresolved. Here the sequenced sample was whole blood, taken in connection with sensitization to the hapten diphenylcyclopropenone (DPC). This sequence originates from a woman aged 18-35 years with alopecia areata. Some clones in this sample may be carry-over from other donors' samples. The DNA of the CDR3 is TGTGCCAGCAGCCAGATGGATGCAACTAATGAAAAACTGTTTTTT. Protein sequence: CASSQMDATNEKLFF.